Reported below is one TCR beta chain. With a much larger clone just one base away, this may be a read error. This entry comes from a study of patients and donors after allogeneic stem cell transplantation. MiXCR, run by TCRdb on the RT-PCR reads, gives a single entry per CDR3 protein. This sample has fewer than 10,000 distinct CDR3 sequences, with 3% to 4.5% found just once. The CDR3 extends over 12 amino acids. V lost 5 bases, J lost 6 bases, and 11 bases lay in between. Germline lookup yields CDR1 MDHEN and CDR2 SYDVKM. This TCR derives from a human donor who was either an allogeneic HSCT recipient or a stem cell or donor lymphocyte infusion donor (not recorded which). It is not recorded whose cells these are; they may come from a transplant donor. V is TRBV28 and J is TRBJ2-7; D remains unclear. Sequenced sample: blood, either unsorted or a sorted T cell fraction (not recorded which). CDR3 sequence: CASSPPACEQYF. The CDR3 bases are TGTGCCAGCAGTCCGCCTGCCTGCGAGCAGTACTTC.